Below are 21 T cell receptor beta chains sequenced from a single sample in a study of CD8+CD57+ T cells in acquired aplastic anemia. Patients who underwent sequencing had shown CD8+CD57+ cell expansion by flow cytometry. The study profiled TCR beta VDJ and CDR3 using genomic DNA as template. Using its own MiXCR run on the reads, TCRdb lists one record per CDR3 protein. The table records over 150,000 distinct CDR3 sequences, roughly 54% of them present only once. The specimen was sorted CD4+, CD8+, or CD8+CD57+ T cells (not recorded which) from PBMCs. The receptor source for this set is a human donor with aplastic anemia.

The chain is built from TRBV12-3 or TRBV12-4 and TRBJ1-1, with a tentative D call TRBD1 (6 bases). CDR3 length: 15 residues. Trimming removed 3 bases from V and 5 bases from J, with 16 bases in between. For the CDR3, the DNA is TGTGCCAGCAGTTTGGGACTAAGGGGGGGGACTGAAGCTTTCTTT. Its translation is CASSLGLRGGTEAFF.

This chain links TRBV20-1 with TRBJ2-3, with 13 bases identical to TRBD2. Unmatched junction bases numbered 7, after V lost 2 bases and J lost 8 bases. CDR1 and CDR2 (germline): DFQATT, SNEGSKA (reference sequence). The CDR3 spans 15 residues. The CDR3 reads CSARHGLAGVGTQYF. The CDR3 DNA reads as TGCAGTGCTAGACACGGACTAGCGGGAGTTGGTACGCAGTATTTT.

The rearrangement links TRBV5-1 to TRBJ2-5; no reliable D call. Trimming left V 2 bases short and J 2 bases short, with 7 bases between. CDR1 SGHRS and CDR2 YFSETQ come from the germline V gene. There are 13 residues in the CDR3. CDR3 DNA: TGCGCCAGCAGCTTTGATCTGCAAGAGACCCAGTACTTC. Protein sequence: CASSFDLQETQYF. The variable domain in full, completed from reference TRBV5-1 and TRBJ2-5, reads KAGVTQTPRYLIKTRGQQVTLSCSPISGHRSVSWYQQTPGQGLQFLFEYFSETQRNKGNFPGRFSGRQFSNSRSEMNVSTLELGDSALYLCASSFDLQETQYFGPGTRLLVL.

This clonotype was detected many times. CDR3 protein: CASSHPGTSGNNEQFF. CDR3 nucleotides: TGCGCCAGCAGCCACCCCGGGACTAGCGGAAACAATGAGCAGTTCTTC. J is TRBJ2-1 and V is TRBV4-1, with TRBD2 matching 11 bases. The V segment lost 3 bases and the J segment 5 bases; nucleotides outside the gene matches: 6. Germline V lookup: CDR1 MGHRA, CDR2 YSYEKL. CDR3 size: 16 residues.

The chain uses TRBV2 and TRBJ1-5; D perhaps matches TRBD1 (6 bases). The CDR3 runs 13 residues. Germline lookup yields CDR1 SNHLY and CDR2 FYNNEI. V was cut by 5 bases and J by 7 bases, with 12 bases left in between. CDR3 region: CASSKGEEQPQHF. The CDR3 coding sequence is TGTGCCAGCAGTAAGGGGGAGGAGCAGCCCCAGCATTTT.

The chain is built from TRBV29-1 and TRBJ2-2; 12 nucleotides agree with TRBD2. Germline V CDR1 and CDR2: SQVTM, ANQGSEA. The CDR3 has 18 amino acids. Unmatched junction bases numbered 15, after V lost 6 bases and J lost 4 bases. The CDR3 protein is CSVAGASSGGASTGELFF. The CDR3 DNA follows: TGCAGCGTCGCAGGGGCGTCTAGCGGGGGGGCCTCCACCGGGGAGCTGTTTTTT.

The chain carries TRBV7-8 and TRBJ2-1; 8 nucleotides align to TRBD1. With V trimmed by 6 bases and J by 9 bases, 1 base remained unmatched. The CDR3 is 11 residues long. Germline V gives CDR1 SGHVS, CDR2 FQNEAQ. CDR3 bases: TGTGCCAGCAGGACAGGGGCTGAGCAGTTCTTC. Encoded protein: CASRTGAEQFF. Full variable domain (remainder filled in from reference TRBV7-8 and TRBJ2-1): GAGVSQSPRYKVAKRGQDVALRCDPISGHVSLFWYQQALGQGPEFLTYFQNEAQLDKSGLPSDRFFAERPEGSVSTLKIQRTQQEDSAVYLCASRTGAEQFFGPGTRLTVL.

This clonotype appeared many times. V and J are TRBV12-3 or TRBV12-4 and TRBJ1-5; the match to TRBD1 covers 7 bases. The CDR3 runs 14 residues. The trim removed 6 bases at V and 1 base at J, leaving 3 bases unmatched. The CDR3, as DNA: TGTGCCAGCAGCCAGGGACAGAGCAATCAGCCCCAGCATTTT. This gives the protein CASSQGQSNQPQHF.

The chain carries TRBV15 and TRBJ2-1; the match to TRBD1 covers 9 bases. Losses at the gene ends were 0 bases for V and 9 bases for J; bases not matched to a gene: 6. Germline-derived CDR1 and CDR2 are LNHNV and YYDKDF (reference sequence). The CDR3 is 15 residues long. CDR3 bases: TGTGCCACCAGCAGAGATGGGACAGGGCTTTCTGAGCAGTTCTTC. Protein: CATSRDGTGLSEQFF.

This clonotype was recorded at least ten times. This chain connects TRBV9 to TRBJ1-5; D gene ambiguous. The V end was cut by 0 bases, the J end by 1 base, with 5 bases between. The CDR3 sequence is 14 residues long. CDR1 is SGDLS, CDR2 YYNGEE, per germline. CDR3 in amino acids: CASSVGDSNQPQHF. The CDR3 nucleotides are TGTGCCAGCAGCGTAGGAGACAGCAATCAGCCCCAGCATTTT.

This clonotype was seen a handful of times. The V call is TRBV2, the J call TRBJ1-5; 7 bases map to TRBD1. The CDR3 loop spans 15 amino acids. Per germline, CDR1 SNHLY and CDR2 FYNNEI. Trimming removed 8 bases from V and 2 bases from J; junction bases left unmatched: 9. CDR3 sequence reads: CASGRGQRGNQPQHF. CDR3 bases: TGTGCCAGCGGCCGGGGACAGAGAGGCAATCAGCCCCAGCATTTT.

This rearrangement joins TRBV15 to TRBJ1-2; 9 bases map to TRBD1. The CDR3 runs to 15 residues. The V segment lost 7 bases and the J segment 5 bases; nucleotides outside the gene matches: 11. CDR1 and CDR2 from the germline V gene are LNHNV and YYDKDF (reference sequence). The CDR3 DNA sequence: TGTGCCACCAACAACAAACCGGGACAGGGATATGGCTACACCTTC. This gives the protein CATNNKPGQGYGYTF.

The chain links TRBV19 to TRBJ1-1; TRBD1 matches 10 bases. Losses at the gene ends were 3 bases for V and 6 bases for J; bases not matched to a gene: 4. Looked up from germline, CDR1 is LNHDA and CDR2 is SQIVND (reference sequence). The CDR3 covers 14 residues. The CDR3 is CASSITGTGAEAFF. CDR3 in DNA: TGTGCCAGTAGTATTACCGGGACAGGGGCTGAAGCTTTCTTT.

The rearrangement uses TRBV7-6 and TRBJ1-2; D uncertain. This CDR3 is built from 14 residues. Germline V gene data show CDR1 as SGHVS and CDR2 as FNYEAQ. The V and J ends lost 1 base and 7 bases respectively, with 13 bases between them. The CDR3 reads CASSLGGFSGGYTF. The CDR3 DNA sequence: TGTGCCAGCAGCTTAGGAGGGTTCTCCGGTGGCTACACCTTC.

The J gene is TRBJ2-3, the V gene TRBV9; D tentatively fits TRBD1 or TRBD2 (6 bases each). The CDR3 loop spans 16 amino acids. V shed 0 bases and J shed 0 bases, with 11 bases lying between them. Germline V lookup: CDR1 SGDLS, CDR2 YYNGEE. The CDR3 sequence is CASSVGGTTSTDTQYF. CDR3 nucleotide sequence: TGTGCCAGCAGCGTAGGCGGGACAACTAGCACAGATACGCAGTATTTT.

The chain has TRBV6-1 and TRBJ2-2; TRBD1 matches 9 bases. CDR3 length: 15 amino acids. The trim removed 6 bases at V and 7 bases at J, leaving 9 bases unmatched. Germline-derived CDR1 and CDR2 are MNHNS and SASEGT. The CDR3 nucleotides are TGTGCCAGCAGCAGGGGACAGGGAAGTAGCGGGGAGCTGTTTTTT. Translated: CASSRGQGSSGELFF.

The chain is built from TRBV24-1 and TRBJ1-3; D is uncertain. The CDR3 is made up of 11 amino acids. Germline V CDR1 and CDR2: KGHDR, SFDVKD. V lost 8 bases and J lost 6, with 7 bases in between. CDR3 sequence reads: CATKAKNTIYF. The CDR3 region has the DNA TGTGCCACCAAGGCAAAAAACACCATATATTTT.

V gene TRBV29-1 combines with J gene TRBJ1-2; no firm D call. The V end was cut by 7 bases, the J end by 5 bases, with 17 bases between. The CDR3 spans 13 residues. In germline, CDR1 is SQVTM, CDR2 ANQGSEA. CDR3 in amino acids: CSAGPGPRYGYTF. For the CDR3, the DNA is TGCAGCGCTGGGCCCGGACCGAGGTATGGCTACACCTTC.

The CDR3 region is CASSQQQYTEAFF. CDR3 bases: TGTGCCAGCAGCCAACAACAGTACACTGAAGCTTTCTTT. This chain links TRBV7-8 with TRBJ1-1, with no clear D. The CDR3 covers 13 residues. The V end was cut by 5 bases, the J end by 3 bases, with 10 bases between. Germline lookup yields CDR1 SGHVS and CDR2 FQNEAQ.

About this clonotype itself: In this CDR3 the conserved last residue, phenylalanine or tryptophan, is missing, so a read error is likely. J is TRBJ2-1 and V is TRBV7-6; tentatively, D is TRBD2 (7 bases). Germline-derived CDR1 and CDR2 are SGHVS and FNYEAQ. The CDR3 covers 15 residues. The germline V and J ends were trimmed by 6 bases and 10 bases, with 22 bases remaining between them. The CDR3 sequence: CASSLGAGVLDEQFL. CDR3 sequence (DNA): TGTGCCAGCAGTTTGGGGGCGGGGGTATTAGACGAGCAGTTCCTC.

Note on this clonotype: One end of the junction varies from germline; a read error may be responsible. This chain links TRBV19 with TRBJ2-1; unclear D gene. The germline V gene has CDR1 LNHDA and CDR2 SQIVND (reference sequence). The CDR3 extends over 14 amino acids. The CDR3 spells CACSMSLGSGTQFF. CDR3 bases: TGTGCCTGTAGTATGTCCTTAGGGTCCGGCACACAGTTCTTC.